These 9 T cell receptor beta chains share one sample of origin, sequenced in a study of T cell responses to AZD1222 COVID-19 vaccine. This table comes from immunoSEQ multiplex PCR, and its TCRdb copy is limited to in-frame clones, with some not included. The sample yields some 130,000 clones, around 90% seen once. This specimen was peripheral blood, taken on day 0 of AZD1222 vaccination. These receptors all stem from an adult in good health.

The V gene is TRBV7-6, the J gene TRBJ1-1; D is uncertain. In germline, CDR1 is SGHVS, CDR2 FNYEAQ. The CDR3 consists of 13 residues. V was pared by 7 bases and J by 3 bases, with 12 bases between. The CDR3 is CASTPGEDTEAFF. CDR3 in DNA: TGTGCCAGCACCCCCGGGGAGGACACTGAAGCTTTCTTT. Together with reference TRBV7-6 and TRBJ1-1, the CDR3 gives the full variable domain: GAGVSQSPRYKVTKRGQDVALRCDPISGHVSLYWYRQALGQGPEFLTYFNYEAQQDKSGLPNDRFSAERPEGSISTLTIQRTEQRDSAMYRCASTPGEDTEAFFGQGTRLTVV.

There are a few counts of this clone. In DNA form, the CDR3 reads TGTGCCAGCAGTTTATTGCTGTTGTCCAAAAACATTCAGTACTTC. This codes for CASSLLLLSKNIQYF. The V and J genes are TRBV28 and TRBJ2-4; D not resolved. From germline, CDR1 is MDHEN and CDR2 SYDVKM. The V end was cut by 1 base, the J end by 2 bases, with 9 bases between. The CDR3 has 15 amino acids.

V usage is TRBV4-3 and J usage is TRBJ2-6; D may correspond to TRBD1 or TRBD2 (5 bases each). The CDR3 loop spans 14 amino acids. The V and J ends lost 5 bases and 1 base respectively, with 6 bases between them. CDR1 LGHNA and CDR2 YSLEER come from the germline V gene. The CDR3 nucleotides are TGCGCCAGCAGCGAGGGGTCTGGGGCCAACGTCCTGACTTTC. As protein: CASSEGSGANVLTF.

This sequence joins TRBV7-2 and TRBJ2-5; weak D call: TRBD2 (7 bases). The germline V gene encodes CDR1 SGHTA and CDR2 FQGNSA. The CDR3 runs 18 residues. V was trimmed by 3 bases and J by 2 bases, leaving 22 bases between them. This CDR3 reads CASSLPGGFGGRQETQYF. Here the CDR3 DNA reads TGTGCCAGCAGCTTGCCTGGGGGTTTCGGGGGGCGTCAAGAGACCCAGTACTTC.

The chain employs TRBV7-2 and TRBJ1-6, with D possibly matching TRBD1 (6 bases). Germline values: CDR1 SGHTA, CDR2 FQGNSA. Trimming took off 3 bases at V and 10 bases at J, with 13 bases between the two ends. This CDR3 is 14 amino acids long. This chain's CDR3 is CASSFGGGRSPLHF. Here the CDR3 DNA reads TGTGCCAGCAGCTTTGGAGGGGGGAGGTCACCCCTCCACTTT.

V and J are TRBV5-6 and TRBJ2-3; possible D gene TRBD2, 5 bases. The CDR3 has 14 amino acids. Germline assignment: CDR1 SGHDT and CDR2 YYEEEE. V was shortened by 3 bases and J by 3 bases, with 11 bases between the two germline ends. The CDR3 protein is CASSSRGLTDTQYF. The CDR3 DNA follows: TGTGCCAGCAGCTCCCGGGGTTTGACAGATACGCAGTATTTT.

This rearrangement joins TRBV9 to TRBJ1-6; 7 nucleotides agree with TRBD1. V lost 6 bases to trimming and J lost 2 bases; unmatched junction nucleotides: 8. The CDR3 has 16 amino acids. Germline CDR1 SGDLS, CDR2 YYNGEE. The CDR3 DNA reads TGTGCCAGCACCTCAGGAACAGGGGCCTATAATTCACCCCTCCACTTT. Its protein product is CASTSGTGAYNSPLHF.

The chain has TRBV5-1 and TRBJ2-1; 9 bases line up with TRBD2. Germline-derived CDR1 and CDR2 are SGHRS and YFSETQ. V gave up 1 base and J gave up 1 base; unmatched junction bases: 3. The CDR3 loop spans 16 amino acids. CDR3 in amino acids: CASSLYSGSSYNEQFF. DNA of the CDR3: TGCGCCAGCAGCTTGTATAGCGGGAGTTCCTACAATGAGCAGTTCTTC.

V gene TRBV3-1 (or the pseudogene TRBV3-2) combines with J gene TRBJ2-1; TRBD2 matches 7 bases. Germline V lookup: CDR1 LGHDT, CDR2 YNNKEL (reference sequence). V was clipped by 1 base and J by 8 bases; unmatched bases: 8. The CDR3 runs to 15 residues. The CDR3 is CASSQGSGAHDEQFF. The CDR3, as DNA: TGTGCCAGCAGCCAAGGAAGCGGGGCCCATGATGAGCAGTTCTTC.